A selection of T cell receptor beta chains follows, all from one sample in a study of neoadjuvant anti-PD-1 for oral cavity cancer. Sequenced by immunoSEQ multiplex PCR; TCRdb stores in-frame clones only, minus some. Among tens of thousands of clones, 65% to 85% were seen once, and the ten largest hold just over 2.5%. Specimen: PBMCs, collected before nivolumab (anti-PD-1) treatment. The source of these receptors is a person between 35 and 79 years old with oral cavity squamous cell carcinoma. CDR3s leave out the opening cysteine and the closing phenylalanine or tryptophan. The D gene is left open where the match is weak. The size of a clone is reported for some rows only, either as once, few or many, or as a class for expanded clones.

.,TRBV7-2,.,TRBJ2-1,ASSLLLTAYNEQF
many,TRBV5-4,TRBD1,TRBJ1-2,ASSRTGMGYGYT
.,TRBV28,.,TRBJ1-5,ASISEGIQPQH
.,TRBV5-8,TRBD1,TRBJ1-5,ASSLAPITGGGGNQPQH
.,TRBV11-1,.,TRBJ1-1,ASSLNRITEAF
once,TRBV7-8,.,TRBJ2-5,ASRKRGPSQETQY
few,TRBV12-5,TRBD2,TRBJ2-3,ASGLGLAGGTDTQY
.,TRBV15,TRBD2,TRBJ2-7,ATSRQLAADEQY
once,TRBV7-9,.,TRBJ1-2,ASTTWGAEWYGYT
few,TRBV6-6,.,TRBJ1-6,ASSYLGPPNPPLH
.,TRBV6-5,.,TRBJ1-5,ASSYPETAQPQH
.,TRBV7-9,.,TRBJ1-4,ASSFGGPGNEKLF
.,TRBV6-1,.,TRBJ1-1,ASSERQPLGTEAF
.,TRBV10-1,.,TRBJ2-7,ASSVSLSSSYEQY
.,TRBV7-6,.,TRBJ2-7,ASSPEAWANEQY
.,TRBV19,.,TRBJ2-1,ASSKTGSLSYNEQF
few,TRBV10-3,.,TRBJ2-5,ATATGHSQETQY
.,TRBV28,.,TRBJ1-5,ASRSLDGSGA
.,TRBV6-1,TRBD1,TRBJ2-3,ASRTGTGNADTQY
.,TRBV27,.,TRBJ2-1,ASSARALAFSYNEQF
.,TRBV5-6,.,TRBJ2-1,ASSPRKEHYNEQF
medium-sized,TRBV27,.,TRBJ1-4,ASKRGTTNEKLF
.,TRBV7-8,.,TRBJ2-5,ASSSLEWAQY
.,TRBV7-2,.,TRBJ1-5,ASSADGPGPQH
.,TRBV5-4,TRBD1,TRBJ1-1,ASTLVQGADLNTEAF
.,TRBV21-1,.,TRBJ1-6,ASSKVIVGRYNSPLH
.,TRBV5-1,.,TRBJ2-7,ASSSTPGRSYEQY
.,TRBV27,.,TRBJ1-5,ASRDSPYSNQPQH
.,TRBV7-9,.,TRBJ1-1,ASSLAPHPGATEAF
.,TRBV4-1,.,TRBJ2-7,ASSQEPNRGPHEQY
.,TRBV6-1,.,TRBJ1-1,ASSGPGGNTEAF
.,TRBV6-1,TRBD1,TRBJ2-7,ARNAERTGSHEQY
.,TRBV6-1,.,TRBJ1-3,ASSEGLTGNTIY